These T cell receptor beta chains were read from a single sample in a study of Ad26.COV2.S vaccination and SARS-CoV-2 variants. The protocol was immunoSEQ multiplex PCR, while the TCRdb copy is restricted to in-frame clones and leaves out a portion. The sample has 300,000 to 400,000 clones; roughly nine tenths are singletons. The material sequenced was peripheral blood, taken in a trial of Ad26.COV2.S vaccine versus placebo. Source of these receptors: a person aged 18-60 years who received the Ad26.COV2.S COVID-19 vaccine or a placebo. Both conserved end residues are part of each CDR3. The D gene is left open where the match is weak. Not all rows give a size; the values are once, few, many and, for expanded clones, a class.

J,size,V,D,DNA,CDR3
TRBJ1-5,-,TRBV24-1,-,TGTGCCACGGGGCGTAGGGGTGATAGCAATCAGCCCCAGCATTTT,CATGRRGDSNQPQHF
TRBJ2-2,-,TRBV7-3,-,TGTGCCAGCAGCTTAGAGGGTACCGGGGAGCTGTTTTTT,CASSLEGTGELFF
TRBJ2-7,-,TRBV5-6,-,TGTGCCAGCAGCCCAGAGGGAGGCTACTACGAGCAGTACTTC,CASSPEGGYYEQYF
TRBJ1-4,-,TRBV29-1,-,TGCAGCGTTGGGCAGGTTAATGAAAAACTGTTTTTT,CSVGQVNEKLFF
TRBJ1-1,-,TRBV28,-,TGTGCCAGCAGGTACCGGGACGGACTTCGGAGTCGGGAAGCTTTCTTT,CASRYRDGLRSREAFF
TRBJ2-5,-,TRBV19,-,TGTGCCAGTAGTACAGAAGAGACCCAGTACTTC,CASSTEETQYF
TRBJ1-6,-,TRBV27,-,TGTGCCAGCAGTTTAGAGGGGCGAAGTTCACCCCTCCACTTT,CASSLEGRSSPLHF
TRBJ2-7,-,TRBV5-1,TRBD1,TGCGCCAGCAGTCGGACAGGGGACTACGAGCAGTACTTC,CASSRTGDYEQYF
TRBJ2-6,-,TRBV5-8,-,TGTGCCAGCGGGGGCTCGCCTGGGGCCAACGTCCTGACTTTC,CASGGSPGANVLTF
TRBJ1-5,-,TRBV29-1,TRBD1,TGCAGCGTTTGGACAGGGGATCAGCCCCAGCATTTT,CSVWTGDQPQHF
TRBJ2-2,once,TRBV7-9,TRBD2,TGTGCCAGCAGCCCCCGGGGACTATACGAGGCCGGGGAGCTGTTTTTT,CASSPRGLYEAGELFF
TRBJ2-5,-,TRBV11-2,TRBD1,TGTGCCAGCAGCTTAGAGCCCGACGGACAGGGGATAGGAGAGACCCAGTACTTC,CASSLEPDGQGIGETQYF
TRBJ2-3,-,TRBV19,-,TGTGCCAGTAGTATATATCGGGGGACCCTGGGCACAGATACGCAGTATTTT,CASSIYRGTLGTDTQYF
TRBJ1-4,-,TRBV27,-,TGTGCCAGCAGCCGGGACTTTGCAACTAATGAAAAACTGTTTTTT,CASSRDFATNEKLFF
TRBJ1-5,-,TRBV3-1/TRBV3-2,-,TGTGCCAGCAGCTTATCGGGAGGGGGTGGCAATCAGCCCCAGCATTTT,CASSLSGGGGNQPQHF
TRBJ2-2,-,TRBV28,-,TGTGCCAGCAGTTTTGGTGGTAGGGGGGAGCTGTTTTTT,CASSFGGRGELFF